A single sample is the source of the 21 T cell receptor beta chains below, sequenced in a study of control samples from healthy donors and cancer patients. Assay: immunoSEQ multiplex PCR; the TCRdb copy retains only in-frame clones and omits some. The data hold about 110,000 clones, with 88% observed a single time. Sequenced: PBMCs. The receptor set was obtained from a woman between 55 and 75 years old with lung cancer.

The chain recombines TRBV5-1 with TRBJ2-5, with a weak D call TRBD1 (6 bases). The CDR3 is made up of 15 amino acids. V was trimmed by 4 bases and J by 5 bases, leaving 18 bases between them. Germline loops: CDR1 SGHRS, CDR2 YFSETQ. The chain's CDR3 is CASSPGQPNLETQYF. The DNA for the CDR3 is TGCGCCAGCAGCCCCGGACAGCCGAATTTGGAGACCCAGTACTTC.

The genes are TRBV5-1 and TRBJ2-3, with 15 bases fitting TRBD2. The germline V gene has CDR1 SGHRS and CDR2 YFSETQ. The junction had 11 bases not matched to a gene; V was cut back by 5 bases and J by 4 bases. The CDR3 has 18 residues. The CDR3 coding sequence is TGCGCCAGCAGTGAGGGACTAGCGGGAGGTCCCCCCGCAGATACGCAGTATTTT. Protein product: CASSEGLAGGPPADTQYF.

The CDR3 DNA sequence: TGTGCCAGCAGTTTCTCCCCTGGGGGAGGGTGGAAAACCGGGGAGCTGTTTTTT. It encodes CASSFSPGGGWKTGELFF. The V gene is TRBV28, the J gene TRBJ2-2, with 7 positions matching TRBD2. The CDR3 is 18 amino acids. V trimming: 3 bases; J trimming: 5 bases; junction bases outside the gene matches: 15. Per the germline V gene, CDR1 is MDHEN and CDR2 is SYDVKM.

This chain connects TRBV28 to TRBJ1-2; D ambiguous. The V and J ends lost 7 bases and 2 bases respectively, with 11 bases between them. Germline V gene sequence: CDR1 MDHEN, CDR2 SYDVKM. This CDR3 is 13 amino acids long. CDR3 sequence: CASTLTPNYGYTF. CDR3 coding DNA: TGTGCCAGCACTTTGACACCGAACTATGGCTACACCTTC.

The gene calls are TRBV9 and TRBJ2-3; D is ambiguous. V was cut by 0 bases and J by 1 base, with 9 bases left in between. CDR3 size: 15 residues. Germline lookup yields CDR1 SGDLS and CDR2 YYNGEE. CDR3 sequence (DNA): TGTGCCAGCAGCGTAGAGGGTAGTCGCACAGATACGCAGTATTTT. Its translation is CASSVEGSRTDTQYF.

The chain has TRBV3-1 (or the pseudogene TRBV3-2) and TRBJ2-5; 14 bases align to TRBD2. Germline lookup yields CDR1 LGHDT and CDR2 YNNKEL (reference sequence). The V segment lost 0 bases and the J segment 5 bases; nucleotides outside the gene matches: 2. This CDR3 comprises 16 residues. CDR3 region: CASSQDRLAGGETQYF. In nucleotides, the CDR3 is TGTGCCAGCAGCCAAGATAGACTAGCGGGAGGGGAGACCCAGTACTTC.

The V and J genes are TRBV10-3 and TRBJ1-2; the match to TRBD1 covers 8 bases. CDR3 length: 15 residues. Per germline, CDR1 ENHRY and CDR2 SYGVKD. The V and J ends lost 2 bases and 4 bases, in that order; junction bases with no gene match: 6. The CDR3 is CAISEPPGQVYGYTF. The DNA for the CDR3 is TGTGCCATCAGTGAGCCCCCGGGACAGGTCTATGGCTACACCTTC.

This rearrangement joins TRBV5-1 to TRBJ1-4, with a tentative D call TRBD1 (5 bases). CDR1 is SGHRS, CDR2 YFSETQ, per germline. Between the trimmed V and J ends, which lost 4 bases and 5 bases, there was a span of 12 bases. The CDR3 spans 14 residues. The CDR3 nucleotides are TGCGCCAGCAGCCCTGACAGATTGAATGAAAAACTGTTTTTT. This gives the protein CASSPDRLNEKLFF.

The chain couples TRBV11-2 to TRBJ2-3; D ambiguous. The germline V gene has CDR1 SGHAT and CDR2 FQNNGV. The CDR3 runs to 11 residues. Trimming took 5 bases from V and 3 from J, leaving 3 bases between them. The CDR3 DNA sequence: TGTGCCAGCAGCCGAACAGATACGCAGTATTTT. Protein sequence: CASSRTDTQYF.

The CDR3 loop reads CASSYDSNYGYTF. The CDR3 region has the DNA TGTGCCAGCAGTTACGACAGCAACTATGGCTACACCTTC. The V gene is TRBV6-5, the J gene TRBJ1-2, with D perhaps matching TRBD1 (5 bases). Germline CDR1 and CDR2: MNHEY and SVGAGI. Trimming shortened V by 2 bases and J by 2 bases, and 6 bases separated the two germline ends. The CDR3 sequence is 13 residues long.

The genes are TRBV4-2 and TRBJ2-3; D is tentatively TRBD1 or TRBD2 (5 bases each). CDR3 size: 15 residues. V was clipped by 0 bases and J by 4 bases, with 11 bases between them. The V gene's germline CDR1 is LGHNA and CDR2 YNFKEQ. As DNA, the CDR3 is TGTGCCAGCAGCCAAGATGGTTCGGGGCCAGATACGCAGTATTTT. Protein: CASSQDGSGPDTQYF.

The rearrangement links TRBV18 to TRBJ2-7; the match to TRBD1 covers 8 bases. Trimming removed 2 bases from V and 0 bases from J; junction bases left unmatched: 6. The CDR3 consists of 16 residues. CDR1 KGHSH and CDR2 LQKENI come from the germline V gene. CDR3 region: CASSPSGQGGSYEQYF. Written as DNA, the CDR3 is TGTGCCAGCTCACCATCCGGACAGGGCGGCTCCTACGAGCAGTACTTC. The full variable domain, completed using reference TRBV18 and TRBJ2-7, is NAGVMQNPRHLVRRRGQEARLRCSPMKGHSHVYWYRQLPEEGLKFMVYLQKENIIDESGMPKERFSAEFPKEGPSILRIQQVVRGDSAAYFCASSPSGQGGSYEQYFGPGTRLTVT.

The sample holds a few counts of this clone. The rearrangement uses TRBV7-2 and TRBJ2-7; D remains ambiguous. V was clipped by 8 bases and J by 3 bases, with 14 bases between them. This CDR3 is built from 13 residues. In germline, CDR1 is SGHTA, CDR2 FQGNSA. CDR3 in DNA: TGTGCCAGCGAGGTCCCAAACAGCTACGAGCAGTACTTC. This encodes CASEVPNSYEQYF.

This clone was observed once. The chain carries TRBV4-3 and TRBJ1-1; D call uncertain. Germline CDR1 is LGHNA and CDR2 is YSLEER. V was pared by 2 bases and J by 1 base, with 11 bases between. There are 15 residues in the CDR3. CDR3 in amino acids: CASSQTGSSNTEAFF. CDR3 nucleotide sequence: TGCGCCAGCAGCCAAACCGGCAGTTCGAACACTGAAGCTTTCTTT.

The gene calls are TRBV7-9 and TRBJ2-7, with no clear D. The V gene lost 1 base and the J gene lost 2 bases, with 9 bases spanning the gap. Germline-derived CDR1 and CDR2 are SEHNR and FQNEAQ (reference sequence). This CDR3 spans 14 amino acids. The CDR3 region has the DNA TGTGCCAGCAGCTTAGATGTCAATACCTACGAGCAGTACTTC. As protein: CASSLDVNTYEQYF.

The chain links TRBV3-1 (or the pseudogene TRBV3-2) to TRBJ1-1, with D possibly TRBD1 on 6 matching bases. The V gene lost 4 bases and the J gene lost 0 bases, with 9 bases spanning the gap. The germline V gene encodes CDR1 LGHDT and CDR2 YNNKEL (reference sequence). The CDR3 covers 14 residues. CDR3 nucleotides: TGTGCCAGCAGCCTGGGACACTTGAACACTGAAGCTTTCTTT. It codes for CASSLGHLNTEAFF.

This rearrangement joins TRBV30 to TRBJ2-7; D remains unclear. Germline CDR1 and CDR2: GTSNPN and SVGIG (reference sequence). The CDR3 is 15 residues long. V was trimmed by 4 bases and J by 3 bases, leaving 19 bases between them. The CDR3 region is CAWNRDGALSYEQYF. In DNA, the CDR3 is TGTGCCTGGAACCGCGACGGAGCCCTTAGCTACGAGCAGTACTTC. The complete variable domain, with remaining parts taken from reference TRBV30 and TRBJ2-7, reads SQTIHQWPATLVQPVGSPLSLECTVEGTSNPNLYWYRQAAGRGLQLLFYSVGIGQISSEVPQNLSASRPQDRQFILSSKKLLLSDSGFYLCAWNRDGALSYEQYFGPGTRLTVT.

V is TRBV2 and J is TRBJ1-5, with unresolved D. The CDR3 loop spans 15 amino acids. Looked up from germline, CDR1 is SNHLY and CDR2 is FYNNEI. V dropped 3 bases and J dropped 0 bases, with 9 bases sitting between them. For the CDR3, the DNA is TGTGCCAGCAGTGAGACGGAGAATAGCAATCAGCCCCAGCATTTT. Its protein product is CASSETENSNQPQHF.

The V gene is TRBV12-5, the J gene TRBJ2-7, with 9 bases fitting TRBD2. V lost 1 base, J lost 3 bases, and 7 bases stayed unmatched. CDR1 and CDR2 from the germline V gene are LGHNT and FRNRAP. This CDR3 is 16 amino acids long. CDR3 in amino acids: CASGLGPGLASYEQYF. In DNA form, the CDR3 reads TGTGCTAGTGGTTTGGGACCGGGACTAGCTAGCTACGAGCAGTACTTC.

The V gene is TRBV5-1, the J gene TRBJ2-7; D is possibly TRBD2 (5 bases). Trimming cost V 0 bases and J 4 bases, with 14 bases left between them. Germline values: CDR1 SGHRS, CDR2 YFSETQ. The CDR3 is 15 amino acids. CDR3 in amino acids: CASSLGLAGGYEQYF. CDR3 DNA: TGCGCCAGCAGCTTGGGTCTAGCTGGTGGTTACGAGCAGTACTTC.

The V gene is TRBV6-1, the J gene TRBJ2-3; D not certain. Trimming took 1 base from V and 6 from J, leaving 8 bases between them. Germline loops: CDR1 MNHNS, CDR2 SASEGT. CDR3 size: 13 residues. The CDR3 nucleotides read TGTGCCAGCAGTGAAGTTCGGGTTGATACGCAGTATTTT. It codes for CASSEVRVDTQYF.